The TCR beta chain under discussion was sequenced for a study of blood T cells in healthy people across ages. Concerning this clonotype: The antigen remains unidentified.

Primed by a sample-barcoded 5' primer and a J-beta primer mix, a second PCR proceeded for about 6 to 11 cycles. MiXCR, applied by TCRdb to the 5' RACE reads, yields one record per CDR3 protein. The data hold about 780,000 distinct CDR3 sequences, with 35% to 60% observed a single time. Overall study results and limits: PBMCs left unsorted prevented a conclusive naive versus antigen-experienced comparison.

This CDR3 is built from 16 residues. V shed 4 bases and J 0 bases; nucleotides not matched to a gene: 8. The V gene's germline CDR1 is SGHRS and CDR2 YFSETQ. This chain joins TRBV5-1 and TRBJ1-1, with 8 nucleotides matching TRBD1. This TCR came from a man older than 75 in good health. The material sequenced was blood. The CDR3 nucleotides read TGCGCCAGCAGCAACCGGGACAGGAGCATGAACACTGAAGCTTTCTTT. Protein sequence: CASSNRDRSMNTEAFF.